This T cell receptor beta chain was retrieved from a study of spatial heterogeneity in lung cancer (dated by TCRdb to between 2019 and 2020). Notes on the research overall: More beta-chain than alpha-chain transcripts were consistently detected, likely reflecting higher beta-chain transcript abundance. In the raw uncorrected reads, each unique combination of TCR and UMI appeared more than ten times on average. TCR alpha and beta repertoires were quantitatively compared across multiple tumor regions, matched nontumor lung and blood in non-small cell lung cancer. Nonsynonymous mutation counts, determined by whole-exome sequencing of tumor tissue, were related to features of the TCR repertoire. Both alpha and beta chains were TCR-sequenced in approximately 220 tumor regions, around 64 matched nontumor lung samples and around 50 PBMC samples obtained at surgery. Study-level results and caveats: Additional single-cell paired TCR alpha and beta sequencing was considered necessary to confirm, at a functional level, the hypothesis that regional TCRs recognize regional mutations. Ubiquitous expanded tumor TCRs were found in blood more often at tumor resection than at routine follow-up.

The library was obtained by 5' RACE. Sequencing relied on a NextSeq 500. In the TCR library protocol, a unique molecular identifier was attached to each TCR cDNA molecule so that PCR and sequencing errors could be corrected. On the study's bioinformatics: TCR identification, UMI-based error correction and CDR3 extraction were all carried out with Decombinator tools. Expanded TCRs were defined as those above a frequency of 2 per 1,000, corresponding to the top 1% of the tumor frequency distribution. Each repertoire was subsampled 100 times to 5,000 TCRs, after which Renyi diversity was computed with the R vegan package. CDR3 similarity networks were constructed using string-kernel similarity of amino acid triplets, with links drawn between CDR3s whose pairwise similarity was above 0.82. The public reads were reprocessed in TCRdb via fastp at Q25 and MiXCR, keeping in-frame beta chains. Each record represents a unique CDR3 protein, reported with the most common genes and DNA among its rows. These V and J calls rely on TCRdb rather than the paper's analysis. The sample has 9,500 to 14,000 distinct CDR3 sequences on record, 3% to 4.5% of them singletons. Together, the top ten hold approximately 55% of the sample.

This clonotype is identified as medium-sized (0.01 to 0.1%). Its antigen target is currently unknown. Nothing much larger sits one base from this clone, and base qualities are not available. The sample's time point, from its label and the paper: sample taken at primary tumor resection. Samples were obtained from approximately 76 patients with early-stage, untreated non-small cell lung cancer from the lung TRACERx cohort. Whole RNA extracted from tumor and nontumor lung tissue, or from cryopreserved PBMC samples, was used for TCR sequencing without cell sorting. Only patients for whom sufficient RNA was available from at least two tumor regions were selected for TCR sequencing. The clonotype comes from a female donor with early-stage non-small cell lung cancer. Sequenced here: PBMCs, sampled at surgery.

The CDR3 region has the sequence CASSREAGGMKNEQFF. The DNA reads as follows: TGTGCCAGCAGCCGTGAGGCGGGAGGAATGAAAAATGAGCAGTTCTTC. The rearranged chain carries TRBV2 and TRBJ2-1, with 8 bases matching TRBD2. The cysteine opens and the phenylalanine closes a CDR3 of 16 amino acids. The kept DNA is CDR3 alone, 48 bases in frame from the first base. The germline V end is reduced by 6 bases and the J end by 7 bases; junction bases left unmatched: 14. Per the germline V gene, SNHLY is the CDR1 and FYNNEI is the CDR2.